This record looks at one T cell receptor (beta chain) sequence and its context. Its antigen has not been determined. No clone much larger than this one lies a single base away; base qualities are absent. TCRbeta CDR3 regions were amplified from genomic DNA by means of the immunoSEQ Assay, a bias-controlled multiplex PCR. The authors' pipeline ran thus. Nucleated cell counts per sample were estimated from amplification of reference gene primers within the assay. To quantify the absolute abundance of each unique TCRbeta CDR3 rearrangement, sequence reads were collapsed and filtered. For each sample, productive Simpson clonality was calculated as the square root of Simpson's diversity index over productive rearrangements. TCRdb obtained this table from immuneACCESS and retained in-frame rearrangements with V and J assigned. These tables miss some clones; where compared with another copy, unresolved V genes account for less than half of the shortfall, and the remainder is unexplained. V, J and clone size were drawn from that table, and D and trimming were deduced from the DNA. The sample yields about 110,000 clones; 82% were counted once. The top ten hold roughly 7.9% of the sample.

Whole blood was collected in K2EDTA tubes by collaborating institutions according to the institutions' own protocols. For TCRbeta analysis, collaborators shipped samples in one of three forms: frozen whole blood, isolated PBMCs, or DNA extracted from either of those sample types. This specimen belongs to a study of blood T cell repertoires in COVID-19 (TCRdb year 2020). Concerning the study at large: Samples from collaborators originated in the United States, Italy and Spain and spanned both the acute and convalescent phases of COVID-19. The material from the prospective study consisted of cDNA or gDNA derived from T cells, B-cell-depleted T cells, or PBMCs. The dataset comprised deeply sampled blood TCRbeta repertoires from subjects exposed to, actively infected with, or recovered from COVID-19. The repertoires were released in a freely available public database intended as a resource for research on the immune response to SARS-CoV-2. The samples were drawn from the first 160 participants of the ongoing ImmuneRACE study and from 950 to 1,500 subjects provided by 6 global collaborators. Nearly every sample came with metadata listing a de-identified subject ID, COVID-19 status, age in years and sex. Where available, HLA class I and class II types were obtained from metadata supplied by the sample provider rather than from assay-based typing.

Study-wide conclusions, independent of this receptor: Clinical and demographic metadata were provided uncurated, with the amount varying by source and participant.

Sequencing input: peripheral blood. The receptor's source is a man between 65 and 85 years old with acute or convalescent COVID-19.

The CDR3 sequence is CASSHRTAGNEKLFF. The nucleotides are TGTGCCAGTAGCCACAGGACAGCGGGGAATGAAAAACTGTTTTTT. The rearrangement combines TRBV19 with TRBJ1-4; tentative D gene TRBD1, with 6 bases matching. Looking up the germline V gene (reference sequence) yields CDR1 LNHDA and CDR2 SQIVND. The CDR3 goes from the cysteine to the phenylalanine over 15 residues. Just the 45-base CDR3 DNA is kept, in frame starting at base 1. V is clipped by 6 bases and J by 5 bases, and the sequence between their germline boundaries is 16 bases long.